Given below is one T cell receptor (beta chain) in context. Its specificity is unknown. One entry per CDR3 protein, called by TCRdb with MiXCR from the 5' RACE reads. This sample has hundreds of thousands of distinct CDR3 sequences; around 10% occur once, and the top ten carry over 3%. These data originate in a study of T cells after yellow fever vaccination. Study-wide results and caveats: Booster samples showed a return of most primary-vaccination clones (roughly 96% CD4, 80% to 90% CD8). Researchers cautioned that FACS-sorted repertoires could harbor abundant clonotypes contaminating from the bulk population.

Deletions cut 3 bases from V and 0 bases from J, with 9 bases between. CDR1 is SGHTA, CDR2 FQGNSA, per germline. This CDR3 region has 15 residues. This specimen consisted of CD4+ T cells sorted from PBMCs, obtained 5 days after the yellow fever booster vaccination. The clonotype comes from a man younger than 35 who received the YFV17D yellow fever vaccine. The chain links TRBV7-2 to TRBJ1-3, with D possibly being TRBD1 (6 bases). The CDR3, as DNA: TGTGCCAGCAGCTTGACAGGCCCCTCTGGAAACACCATATATTTT. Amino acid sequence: CASSLTGPSGNTIYF.